What follows describes a single T cell receptor (beta chain). Its antigen is unknown. Base qualities were left out, and no much larger clone turns up one base away. Cut back by 3 bases and 6 bases, the V and J ends lie 13 bases apart. Reading the germline V gene gives CDR1 SGHNT and CDR2 YENEEA. The CDR3 covers 14 residues, taking in both the cysteine and the phenylalanine. Here the CDR3 DNA is all that survives: 42 bases in frame from base 1. The immunoSEQ hsTCRbeta Kit was used to sequence TCR beta CDR3 regions from DNA. The published analysis was carried out like this. TCR sequencing data were analysed with the ImmunoSEQ Analyzer. T cell clonality was defined as 1 minus Pielou's evenness, calculated on productive rearrangements. To measure T cell diversity, the inverse Simpson index was applied to productive templates. T cell density was defined as TCR beta template counts normalized to usable DNA, with usable DNA estimated by amplifying and sequencing housekeeping genes. Two-sided Kruskal-Wallis tests were used to compare TCR metrics across histologic stages. Here the immuneACCESS table is served through TCRdb, limited to in-frame sequences with V and J called. Missing clones are a known gap in these copies; in checked studies unresolved V genes cover under half, and the rest lacks a known reason. Clonal size and the V and J genes are those of that table, whereas D and trimming came from the DNA. In all, the sample holds 11,000 to 15,000 clones, and 85% of those were seen once. Approximately 2.9% of the sample is held by the ten biggest clonotypes.

Resection was performed on patients in Japan or China between about 2013 and 2017. Two lung cancer pathologists independently confirmed the histologic diagnosis of each case on H&E slides. Premalignant or tumor cells were enriched for nucleic acid extraction by macro-dissection performed after pathologic assessment. DNA was isolated from FFPE tissue using the AllPrep DNA/RNA FFPE Kit. This entry is derived from a study of immune evolution from preneoplasia to lung adenocarcinoma (dated by TCRdb to about 2021). In terms of the full investigation: HLA loss of heterozygosity was seen in approximately 6.5%, 16% and 36% of AIS, MIA and ADC lesions, and in no AAH lesions. The study used immune gene expression, TCR sequencing and multiplex immunofluorescence to profile the immune contexture of lung adenocarcinoma precursors and invasive adenocarcinoma. According to the study, roughly 100 samples were used for TCR sequencing. Class I HLA alleles were inferred from exome data with POLYSOLVER, and allele-specific HLA loss was detected with LOHHLA. A total of under 60 patients with pulmonary nodules who underwent surgical resection were included in the overall cohort. The sample size was set by how many specimens were available, not by a prior power calculation. The immune data were combined with whole exome sequencing and methylation data from the same cohort of nodules. TCR sequencing data came from about 52 patients. Resected precursor lesions (AAH, AIS, MIA) and invasive adenocarcinomas were compared against paired morphologically normal lung tissue.

The paper's findings and limits, for the study overall: The findings reflected association rather than direct causation, and larger cohorts with long-term follow-up and longitudinal biopsies were considered necessary. Because every patient came from Japan and China, how well the results apply to Western populations was uncertain. Normal lung had the highest top T cell clone frequencies, and these frequencies appeared to fall progressively from AAH through AIS, MIA and invasive adenocarcinoma. The highest T cell clonality was observed in KRAS-mutant nodules compared with EGFR-mutant or double wild-type lesions. Clonality was highest in normal lung, while later-stage lesions appeared to have lower clonality but higher T cell density and diversity.

This TCR came from a donor of 70 years or more with lung adenocarcinoma. The sequencing input was FFPE lung adenocarcinoma in situ tissue. Explained via the paper, the cell subset or site label denotes: preinvasive adenocarcinoma in situ (AIS). The chain couples TRBV11-3 to TRBJ2-3, and possibly TRBD1, on 6 matching bases. The CDR3 reads CASSFGQKPDTQYF. The nucleotide sequence is TGTGCCAGCAGCTTTGGACAGAAACCGGATACGCAGTATTTT.